This T cell receptor beta chain is from a study of beta chain features in type 1 diabetes. For the study at large: The study examined roughly 110,000,000 sorted cells across all samples.

Expressed TCRB transcripts got sequenced, as all isolated RNA was reverse transcribed. The assay was immunoSEQ multiplex PCR, and TCRdb's table has in-frame clones only and misses some. This table has 900,000 or so clones, 17% appearing once. Study observations and caveats: Patients' naive, central memory and Treg TCRB repertoires seemed closer to one another than those of healthy donors.

To note about this clone: Its target is not known.

Germline assignment: CDR1 SNHLY and CDR2 FYNNEI. CDR3 length: 15 residues. V shed 1 base and J 8 bases; nucleotides not matched to a gene: 4. Blood was drawn once from each donor into heparinised tubes. The draws averaged about 120 mL. Cells sorted by CD45RO/CCR7/CD25/CD127/CD95/CD27 comprised CD4+ naive, central memory, regulatory and stem cell-like memory cells. This TCR was sampled from a woman aged 18-30 years in good health. The chain has TRBV2 and TRBJ2-1; 11 bases agree with TRBD2. What was sequenced was naive CD4+ T cells from blood. This chain's CDR3 is CASSEGLAGLDEQFF. The CDR3 region has the DNA TGTGCCAGCAGTGAAGGACTAGCGGGATTGGATGAGCAGTTCTTC.